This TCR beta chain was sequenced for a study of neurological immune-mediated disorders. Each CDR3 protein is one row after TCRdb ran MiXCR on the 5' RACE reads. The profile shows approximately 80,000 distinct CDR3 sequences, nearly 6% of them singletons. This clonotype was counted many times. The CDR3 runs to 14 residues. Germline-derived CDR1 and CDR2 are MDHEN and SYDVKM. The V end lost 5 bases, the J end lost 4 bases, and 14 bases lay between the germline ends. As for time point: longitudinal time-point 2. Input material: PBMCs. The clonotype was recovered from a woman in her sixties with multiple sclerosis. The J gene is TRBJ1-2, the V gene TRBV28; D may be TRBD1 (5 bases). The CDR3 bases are TGTGCCAGCAGTCTCGAAGGGGTGGGCTATGGCTACACCTTC. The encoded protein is CASSLEGVGYGYTF.